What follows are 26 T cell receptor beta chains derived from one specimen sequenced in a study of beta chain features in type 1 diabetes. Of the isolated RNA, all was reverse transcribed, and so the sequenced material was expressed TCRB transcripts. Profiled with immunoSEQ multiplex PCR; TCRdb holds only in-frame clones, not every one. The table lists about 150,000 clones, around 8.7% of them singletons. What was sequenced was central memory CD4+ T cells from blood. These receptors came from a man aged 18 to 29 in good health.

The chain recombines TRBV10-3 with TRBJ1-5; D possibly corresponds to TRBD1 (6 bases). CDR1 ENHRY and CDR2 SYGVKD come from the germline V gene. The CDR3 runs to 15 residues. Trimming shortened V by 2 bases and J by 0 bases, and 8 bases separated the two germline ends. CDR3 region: CAISEGQISNQPQHF. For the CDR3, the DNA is TGTGCCATCAGTGAGGGACAGATTAGCAATCAGCCCCAGCATTTT.

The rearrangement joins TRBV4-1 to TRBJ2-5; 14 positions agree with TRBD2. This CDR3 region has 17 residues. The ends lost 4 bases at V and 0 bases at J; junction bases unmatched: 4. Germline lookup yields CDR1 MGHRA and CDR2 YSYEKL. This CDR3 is CASSRRTSGGYQETQYF. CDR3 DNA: TGCGCCAGCAGCCGACGGACTAGCGGGGGGTACCAAGAGACCCAGTACTTC.

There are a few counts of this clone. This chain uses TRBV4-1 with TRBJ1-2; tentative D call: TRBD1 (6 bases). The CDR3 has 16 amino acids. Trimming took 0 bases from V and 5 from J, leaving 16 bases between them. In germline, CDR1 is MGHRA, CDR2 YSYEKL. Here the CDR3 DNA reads TGCGCCAGCAGCCAAGATAGGACAACTCAGGGGTATGGCTACACCTTC. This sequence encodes CASSQDRTTQGYGYTF.

The CDR3: CATSRDHEGNTEAFF. In DNA, the CDR3 is TGTGCCACCAGCAGAGATCACGAGGGGAACACTGAAGCTTTCTTT. The chain uses TRBV15 and TRBJ1-1; the D is unclear. Trimming took off 0 bases at V and 1 base at J, with 9 bases between the two ends. This CDR3 region has 15 residues. CDR1 and CDR2 from the germline V gene are LNHNV and YYDKDF (reference sequence).

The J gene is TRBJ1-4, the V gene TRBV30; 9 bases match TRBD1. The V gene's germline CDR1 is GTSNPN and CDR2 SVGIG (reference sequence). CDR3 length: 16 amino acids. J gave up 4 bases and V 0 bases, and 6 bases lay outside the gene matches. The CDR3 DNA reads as TGTGCCTGGAGTGTAGGGACAGGGAGTTATAATGAAAAACTGTTTTTT. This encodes CAWSVGTGSYNEKLFF.

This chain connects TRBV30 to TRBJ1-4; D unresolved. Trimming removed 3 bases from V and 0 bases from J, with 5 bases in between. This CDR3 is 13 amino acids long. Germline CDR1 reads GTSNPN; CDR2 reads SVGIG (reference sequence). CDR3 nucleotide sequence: TGTGCCTGGAGAACAACAACTAATGAAAAACTGTTTTTT. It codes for CAWRTTTNEKLFF. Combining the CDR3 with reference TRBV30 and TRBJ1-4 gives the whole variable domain SQTIHQWPATLVQPVGSPLSLECTVEGTSNPNLYWYRQAAGRGLQLLFYSVGIGQISSEVPQNLSASRPQDRQFILSSKKLLLSDSGFYLCAWRTTTNEKLFFGSGTQLSVL.

The chain's CDR3 is CASSEGQASHYGYTF. CDR3 bases: TGCGCCAGCAGCGAGGGACAGGCGAGCCACTATGGCTACACCTTC. V usage is TRBV4-1 and J usage is TRBJ1-2; 8 bases agree with TRBD1. The CDR3 covers 15 residues. Germline V gene sequence: CDR1 MGHRA, CDR2 YSYEKL. The V and J ends lost 5 bases and 3 bases, in that order; junction bases with no gene match: 8.

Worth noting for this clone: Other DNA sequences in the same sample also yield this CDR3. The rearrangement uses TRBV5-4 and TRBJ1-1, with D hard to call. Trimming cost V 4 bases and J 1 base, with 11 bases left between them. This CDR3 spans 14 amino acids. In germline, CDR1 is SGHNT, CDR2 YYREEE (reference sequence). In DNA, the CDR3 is TGTGCCAGCAGCCCGGCGGGCGGGAACACTGAAGCTTTCTTT. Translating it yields CASSPAGGNTEAFF.

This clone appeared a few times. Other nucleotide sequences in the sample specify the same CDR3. The CDR3 DNA reads as TGTGCCAGCTCCCCGCCGGTGGTGTACGAGCAGTACTTC. This sequence encodes CASSPPVVYEQYF. The J gene is TRBJ2-7, the V gene TRBV18; D not certain. Trimming pared 6 bases from V and 4 bases from J, leaving 13 bases between. Looked up from germline, CDR1 is KGHSH and CDR2 is LQKENI. The CDR3 has 13 residues.

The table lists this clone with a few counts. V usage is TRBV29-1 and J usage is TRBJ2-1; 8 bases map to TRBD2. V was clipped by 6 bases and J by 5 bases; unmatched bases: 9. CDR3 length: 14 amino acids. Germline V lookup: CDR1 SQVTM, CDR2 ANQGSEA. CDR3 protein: CSVRGGGPHNEQFF. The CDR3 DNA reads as TGCAGCGTGAGGGGCGGGGGGCCCCACAATGAGCAGTTCTTC.

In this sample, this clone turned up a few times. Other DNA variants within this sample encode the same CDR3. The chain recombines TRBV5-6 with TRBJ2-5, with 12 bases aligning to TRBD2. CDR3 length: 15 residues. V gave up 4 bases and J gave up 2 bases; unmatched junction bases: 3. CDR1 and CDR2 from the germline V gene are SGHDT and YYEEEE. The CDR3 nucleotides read TGTGCCAGCAGCCTCACTAGCGGGGGGCAAGAGACCCAGTACTTC. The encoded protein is CASSLTSGGQETQYF.

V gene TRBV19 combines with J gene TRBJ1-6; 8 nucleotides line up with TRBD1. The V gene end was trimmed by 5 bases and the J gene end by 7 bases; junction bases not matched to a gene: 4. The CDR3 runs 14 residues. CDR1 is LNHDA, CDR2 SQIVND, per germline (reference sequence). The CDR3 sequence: CASSQGAWNSPLHF. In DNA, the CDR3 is TGTGCCAGTAGTCAGGGGGCATGGAATTCACCCCTCCACTTT.

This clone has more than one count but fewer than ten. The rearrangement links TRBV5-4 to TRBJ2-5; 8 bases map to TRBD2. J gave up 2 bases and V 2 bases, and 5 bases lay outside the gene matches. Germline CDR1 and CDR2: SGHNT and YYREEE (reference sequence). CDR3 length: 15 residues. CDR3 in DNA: TGTGCCAGCAGCTTTATGGGACTAGGACAAGAGACCCAGTACTTC. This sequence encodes CASSFMGLGQETQYF.

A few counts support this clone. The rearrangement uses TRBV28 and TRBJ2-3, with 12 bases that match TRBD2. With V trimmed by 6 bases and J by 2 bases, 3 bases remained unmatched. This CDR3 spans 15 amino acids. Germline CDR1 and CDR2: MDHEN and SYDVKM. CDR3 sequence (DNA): TGTGCCAGCAGGGGGACTAGCGGGTACACAGATACGCAGTATTTT. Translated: CASRGTSGYTDTQYF.

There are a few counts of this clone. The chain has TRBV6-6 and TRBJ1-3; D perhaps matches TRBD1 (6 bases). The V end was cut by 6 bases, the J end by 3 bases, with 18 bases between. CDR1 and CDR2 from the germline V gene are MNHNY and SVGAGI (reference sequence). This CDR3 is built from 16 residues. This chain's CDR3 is CASRDNGGLSGNTIYF. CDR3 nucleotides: TGTGCCAGCAGGGACAACGGGGGGCTAAGTGGAAACACCATATATTTT.

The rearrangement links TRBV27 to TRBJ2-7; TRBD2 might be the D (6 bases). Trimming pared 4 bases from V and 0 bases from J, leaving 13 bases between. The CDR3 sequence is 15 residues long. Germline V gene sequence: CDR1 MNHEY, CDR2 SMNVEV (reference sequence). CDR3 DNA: TGTGCCAGCAGTTACGGGCGGGGAAGCTCCTACGAGCAGTACTTC. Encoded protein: CASSYGRGSSYEQYF.

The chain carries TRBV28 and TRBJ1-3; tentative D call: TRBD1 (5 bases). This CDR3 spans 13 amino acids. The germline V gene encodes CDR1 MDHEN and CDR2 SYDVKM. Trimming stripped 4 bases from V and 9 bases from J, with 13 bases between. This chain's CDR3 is CASSSDTRGTIYF. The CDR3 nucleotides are TGTGCCAGCAGTTCGGACACCCGCGGCACCATATATTTT.

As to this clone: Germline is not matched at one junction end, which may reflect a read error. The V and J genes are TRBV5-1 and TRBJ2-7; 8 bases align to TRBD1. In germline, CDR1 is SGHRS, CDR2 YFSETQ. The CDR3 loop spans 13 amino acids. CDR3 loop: CASSPERQGTTNF. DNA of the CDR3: TGCGCCAGCAGCCCGGAACGACAGGGGACCACAAACTTC.

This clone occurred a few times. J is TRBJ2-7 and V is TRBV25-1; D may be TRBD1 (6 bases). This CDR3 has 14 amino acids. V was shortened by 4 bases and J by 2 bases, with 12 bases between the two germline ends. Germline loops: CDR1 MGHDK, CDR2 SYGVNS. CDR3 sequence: CASSGQGKTYEQYF. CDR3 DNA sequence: TGTGCCAGCAGTGGGCAGGGGAAAACCTACGAGCAGTACTTC.

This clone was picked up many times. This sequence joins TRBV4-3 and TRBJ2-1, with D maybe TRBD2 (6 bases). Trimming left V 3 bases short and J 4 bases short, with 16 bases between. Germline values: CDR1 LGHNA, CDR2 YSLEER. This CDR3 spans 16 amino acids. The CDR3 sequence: CASSQRERAGYNEQFF. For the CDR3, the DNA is TGCGCCAGCAGCCAGAGAGAGCGGGCAGGATACAATGAGCAGTTCTTC.

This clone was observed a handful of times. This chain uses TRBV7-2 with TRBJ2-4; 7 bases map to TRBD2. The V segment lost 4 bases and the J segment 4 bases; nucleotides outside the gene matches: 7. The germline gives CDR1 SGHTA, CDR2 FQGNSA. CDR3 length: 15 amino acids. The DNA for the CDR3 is TGTGCCAGCAGCTCTTATTTGGGAGGGAAAAACATTCAGTACTTC. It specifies CASSSYLGGKNIQYF.

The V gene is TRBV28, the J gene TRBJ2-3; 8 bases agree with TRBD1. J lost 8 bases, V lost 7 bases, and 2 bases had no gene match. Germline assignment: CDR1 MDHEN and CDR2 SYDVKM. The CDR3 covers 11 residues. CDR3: CASKGQATQYF. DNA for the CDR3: TGTGCCAGCAAGGGACAGGCTACGCAGTATTTT.

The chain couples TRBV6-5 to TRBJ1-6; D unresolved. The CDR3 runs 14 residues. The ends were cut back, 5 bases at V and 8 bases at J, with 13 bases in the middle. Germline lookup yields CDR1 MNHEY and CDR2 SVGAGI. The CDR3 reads CASSVVREDSPLHF. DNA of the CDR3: TGTGCCAGCAGTGTTGTACGTGAGGATTCACCCCTCCACTTT.

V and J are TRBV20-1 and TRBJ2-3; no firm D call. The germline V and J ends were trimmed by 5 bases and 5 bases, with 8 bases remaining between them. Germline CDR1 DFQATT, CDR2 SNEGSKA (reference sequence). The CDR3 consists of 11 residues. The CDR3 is CSASPKDTQYF. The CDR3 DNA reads TGCAGTGCTTCACCTAAAGATACGCAGTATTTT.

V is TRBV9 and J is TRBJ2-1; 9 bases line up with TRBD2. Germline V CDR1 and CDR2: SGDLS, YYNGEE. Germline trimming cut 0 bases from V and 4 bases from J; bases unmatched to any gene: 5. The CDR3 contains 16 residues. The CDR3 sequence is CASSVAGRGGYNEQFF. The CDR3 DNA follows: TGTGCCAGCAGCGTAGCTGGGCGGGGGGGATACAATGAGCAGTTCTTC.

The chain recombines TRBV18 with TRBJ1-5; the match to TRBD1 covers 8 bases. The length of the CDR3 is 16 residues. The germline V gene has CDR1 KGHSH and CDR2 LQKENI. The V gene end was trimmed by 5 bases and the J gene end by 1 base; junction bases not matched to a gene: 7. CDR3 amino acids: CASSGTTGVSNQPQHF. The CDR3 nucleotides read TGTGCCAGCTCAGGTACGACAGGGGTGAGCAATCAGCCCCAGCATTTT.